The 16 T cell receptor beta chains below were found in one sample sequenced in a study of STAT3 mutations in large granular lymphocyte leukemia (dated by TCRdb to about 2019). Study-wide findings and limitations: At least one immunodominant TCRbeta clonotype was identified in every T-LGLL patient, and multiple immunodominant subclonotypes were identified in about half of the T-LGLL patients.

Library prep was done by the immunoSEQ multiplex PCR assay. In its TCRdb copy, this immuneACCESS table keeps in-frame sequences only and misses some clones. Where compared with another copy, unresolved V genes explain less than half of these, and the others have no known cause. The sample table shows more than 15,000 clones, and over 80% are seen once. The ten largest clonotypes hold about 45% of the sample. For these TCRs, the target antigens are not known. The sample taken for sequencing was peripheral blood mononuclear cells. The receptors come from a man aged 60 to 75 with T-cell large granular lymphocyte leukemia. Some clones in this sample may be carry-over from other donors' samples. The age is the age at diagnosis.

V usage is TRBV7-9 and J usage is TRBJ1-1; 7 bases agree with TRBD1. Trimming at V came to 5 bases and at J to 0 bases, leaving 6 bases not matched to a gene. The CDR3 is 15 amino acids. Per germline, CDR1 SEHNR and CDR2 FQNEAQ (reference sequence). The CDR3 here is CASSLTGLMNTEAFF. CDR3 nucleotide sequence: TGTGCCAGCAGCCTGACAGGGCTCATGAACACTGAAGCTTTCTTT.

The V and J genes are TRBV5-1 and TRBJ1-2; 11 bases are shared with TRBD1. With 3 bases clipped from V and 4 bases from J, the junction kept 2 bases outside the gene matches. This CDR3 has 14 residues. Germline V CDR1 and CDR2: SGHRS, YFSETQ. The CDR3 reads CASSSGQGGYGYTF. The CDR3 DNA sequence: TGCGCCAGCAGCTCGGGACAGGGGGGCTATGGCTACACCTTC.

The chain combines TRBV18 with TRBJ1-4, with a possible D match to TRBD1 (6 bases). V shed 6 bases and J shed 1 base, with 9 bases lying between them. Germline CDR1 reads KGHSH; CDR2 reads LQKENI. This CDR3 contains 14 residues. The DNA for the CDR3 is TGTGCCAGCTCGCGGACAGAAACTAATGAAAAACTGTTTTTT. Its protein product is CASSRTETNEKLFF.

V is TRBV4-3 and J is TRBJ2-2; no clear D. The CDR3 is 14 residues long. The germline V gene has CDR1 LGHNA and CDR2 YSLEER. V lost 3 bases and J 2 bases, leaving 7 bases between the germline ends. The CDR3 DNA follows: TGCGCCAGCAGCCAGGTCAGAAACACCGGGGAGCTGTTTTTT. This sequence encodes CASSQVRNTGELFF.

The V call is TRBV4-3, the J call TRBJ2-7; maybe TRBD2 (6 bases). Germline-derived CDR1 and CDR2 are LGHNA and YSLEER. The CDR3 consists of 15 residues. With 0 bases removed from V and 3 bases from J, the gap between germline ends came to 12 bases. The CDR3 DNA reads as TGCGCCAGCAGCCAAGATGCCGGAGGGGTCTACGAGCAGTACTTC. It encodes CASSQDAGGVYEQYF.

The chain couples TRBV11-2 to TRBJ2-1; 11 bases agree with TRBD2. The CDR3 contains 16 residues. Germline values: CDR1 SGHAT, CDR2 FQNNGV. V dropped 1 base and J dropped 3; count of bases not matched to a gene: 2. This chain's CDR3 is CASSLVAGGFYNEQFF. The CDR3 DNA reads TGTGCCAGCAGCTTAGTAGCGGGAGGGTTCTACAATGAGCAGTTCTTC.

The CDR3 reads CASSPLGSYEQYF. The CDR3, as DNA: TGTGCCAGCAGTCCCTTGGGGTCCTACGAGCAGTACTTC. The chain uses TRBV7-8 and TRBJ2-7; no clear D gene. Trimming took 6 bases from V and 1 from J, leaving 10 bases between them. The length of the CDR3 is 13 residues. Germline assignment: CDR1 SGHVS and CDR2 FQNEAQ.

The V gene is TRBV6-1, the J gene TRBJ1-5; unclear D gene. Germline-derived CDR1 and CDR2 are MNHNS and SASEGT. This CDR3 contains 15 residues. Between the trimmed V and J ends, which lost 8 bases and 0 bases, there was a span of 14 bases. CDR3 residues: CASGQDPVSNQPQHF. Here the CDR3 DNA reads TGTGCCAGCGGCCAGGACCCTGTTAGCAATCAGCCCCAGCATTTT.

This clone is a singleton in its sample. CDR3 sequence reads: CTSSQDRLDEGTDTQYF. CDR3 nucleotides: TGCACCAGCAGCCAAGATCGGCTAGATGAGGGCACAGATACGCAGTATTTT. V and J are TRBV1 and TRBJ2-3; no check of the table's D call, TRBD2, against the DNA was made. TRBV1 is a listed pseudogene. CDR3 length: 17 residues.

The chain joins TRBV7-2 to TRBJ1-3; no firm D call. CDR1 SGHTA and CDR2 FQGNSA come from the germline V gene. The CDR3 has 15 amino acids. V lost 5 bases and J lost 5, with 16 bases in between. CDR3 in amino acids: CASSHIGNPRNTIYF. CDR3 bases: TGTGCCAGCAGCCATATCGGGAACCCCCGAAACACCATATATTTT.

The genes are TRBV11-2 and TRBJ1-1, with 7 bases lining up with TRBD1. Trimming cost V 1 base and J 1 base; bases outside gene matches: 6. The V gene's germline CDR1 is SGHAT and CDR2 FQNNGV. The CDR3 has 16 residues. The CDR3 nucleotides read TGTGCCAGCAGCTTAGGGCGACAGGGCTGGAACACTGAAGCTTTCTTT. Protein: CASSLGRQGWNTEAFF.

The rearrangement joins TRBV14 to TRBJ2-2, with D possibly being TRBD2 (6 bases). This CDR3 contains 15 residues. Trimming removed 1 base at V and 8 bases at J, with 14 bases between. Germline-derived CDR1 and CDR2 are SGHDN and FVKESK. The CDR3 nucleotides are TGTGCCAGCAGCCAAGTTACGGGAGATTTGGGGGAGCTGTTTTTT. As protein: CASSQVTGDLGELFF.

The rearrangement links TRBV5-1 to TRBJ1-2, with D possibly being TRBD1 (5 bases). The CDR3 contains 17 residues. Germline V gene data show CDR1 as SGHRS and CDR2 as YFSETQ. The V end lost 0 bases, the J end lost 1 base, and 16 bases lay between the germline ends. The CDR3 DNA reads TGCGCCAGCAGCTTGGCCTCCTCGGGGGGGATTAACTATGGCTACACCTTC. Amino acids: CASSLASSGGINYGYTF.

This sequence joins TRBV9 and TRBJ1-3, with TRBD1 matching 9 bases. Germline CDR1 SGDLS, CDR2 YYNGEE. The V and J ends lost 4 bases and 4 bases, in that order; junction bases with no gene match: 6. The CDR3 extends over 15 amino acids. The CDR3 protein is CASSSRTGDGNTIYF. Here the CDR3 DNA reads TGTGCCAGCAGCTCACGGACAGGGGACGGAAACACCATATATTTT.

The CDR3 region has the DNA TGCGCCAGCAGCCAAGATGACAGGGGCACAGATACGCAGTATTTT. Translating it yields CASSQDDRGTDTQYF. The V and J genes are TRBV4-3 and TRBJ2-3, with TRBD1 matching 7 bases. V lost 0 bases, J lost 1 base, and 1 base stayed unmatched. CDR3 length: 15 residues. Germline V gene lookup returns CDR1 LGHNA and CDR2 YSLEER.

The CDR3 DNA is TGTGCCAGCAGCTCCCAGGGGGGACAAGAGACCCAGTACTTC. It encodes CASSSQGGQETQYF. The V call is TRBV11-2, the J call TRBJ2-5, with a possible D match to TRBD1 (7 bases). Looked up from germline, CDR1 is SGHAT and CDR2 is FQNNGV. Trimming took 4 bases from V and 2 from J, leaving 11 bases between them. The CDR3 extends over 14 amino acids.